The 12 T cell receptor beta chains reported below all come from one sample, sequenced in a study of human T cells and chemical hapten exposure. Each CDR3 protein is one row after TCRdb ran MiXCR on the RACE reads. This sample has roughly 200,000 distinct CDR3 sequences, with approximately 20% found just once. The time point denotes: patch test 1, 2 weeks after DPC sensitization. Indicated treatment: therapeutic diphenylcyclopropenone sensitization with weekly scalp DPC. Sequences were derived from whole blood, sampled in connection with sensitization to the hapten diphenylcyclopropenone (DPC). These receptors all come from a woman aged 45 to 65 with alopecia areata. Some clones in this sample may be carry-over from other donors' samples.

V usage is TRBV6-5 and J usage is TRBJ2-6; a possible D gene is TRBD2 (5 bases). Trimming pared 2 bases from V and 0 bases from J, leaving 14 bases between. Germline values: CDR1 MNHEY, CDR2 SVGAGI. The CDR3 totals 18 residues. This chain's CDR3 is CASSYGGGLSSGANVLTF. CDR3 sequence (DNA): TGTGCCAGCAGTTACGGTGGCGGGCTGAGCTCTGGGGCCAACGTCCTGACTTTC.

This chain joins TRBV27 and TRBJ2-5, with a tentative D call TRBD2 (5 bases). V lost 2 bases and J lost 2, with 12 bases in between. CDR3 length: 15 residues. CDR1 is MNHEY and CDR2 is SMNVEV in the germline V gene (reference sequence). The CDR3 is CASSLDSQRQETQYF. The CDR3 nucleotides read TGTGCCAGCAGTTTAGACTCACAGCGGCAAGAGACCCAGTACTTC.

This clonotype has a handful of counts. This chain's CDR3 is CASSEYGGTTGELFF. CDR3 DNA: TGTGCCAGCAGTGAATACGGGGGGACCACCGGGGAGCTGTTTTTT. The gene calls are TRBV25-1 and TRBJ2-2; the match to TRBD2 covers 7 bases. Germline CDR1 is MGHDK and CDR2 is SYGVNS. The ends lost 0 bases at V and 4 bases at J; junction bases unmatched: 2. There are 15 residues in the CDR3.

The V and J genes are TRBV19 and TRBJ1-5; no clear D. The V end was cut by 5 bases, the J end by 0 bases, with 11 bases between. The CDR3 is 15 residues long. CDR1 LNHDA and CDR2 SQIVND come from the germline V gene (reference sequence). The chain's CDR3 is CASSVDWNSNQPQHF. DNA for the CDR3: TGTGCCAGTAGTGTTGACTGGAATAGCAATCAGCCCCAGCATTTT.

This clonotype was detected only a few times. CDR3 sequence: CASRPGTSGNYEQYF. For the CDR3, the DNA is TGTGCCAGCAGACCCGGGACTAGCGGAAACTACGAGCAGTACTTC. The chain recombines TRBV6-2 or TRBV6-3 with TRBJ2-7; 11 bases are a match to TRBD2. The CDR3 runs to 15 residues. Germline CDR1 MNHEY, CDR2 SVGEGT. Trimming took 6 bases from V and 3 from J; bases not matched to a gene: 7.

As to this clonotype: The final CDR3 position lacks the conserved phenylalanine or tryptophan, pointing to a likely read error. The V and J genes are TRBV20-1 and TRBJ1-1; D is unresolved. CDR1 is DFQATT, CDR2 SNEGSKA, per germline (reference sequence). The ends were cut back, 3 bases at V and 0 bases at J, with 8 bases in the middle. There are 13 residues in the CDR3. The CDR3 here is CSARFSMNTEAFL. The DNA for the CDR3 is TGCAGTGCTAGGTTCAGCATGAACACTGAAGCTTTCCTT.

The gene calls are TRBV4-2 and TRBJ1-5; a possible D gene is TRBD1 (5 bases). V gave up 0 bases and J gave up 0 bases, with 6 bases separating them. From germline, CDR1 is LGHNA and CDR2 YNFKEQ. The CDR3 sequence is 15 residues long. The CDR3 sequence: CASSQEGDSNQPQHF. CDR3 nucleotide sequence: TGTGCCAGCAGCCAAGAGGGGGATAGCAATCAGCCCCAGCATTTT.

This clonotype was counted between two and nine times. The chain carries TRBV10-3 and TRBJ2-1; 9 nucleotides line up with TRBD2. The CDR3 consists of 13 residues. From germline, CDR1 is ENHRY and CDR2 SYGVKD. V lost 6 bases and J lost 10; bases outside the gene matches: 7. CDR3 amino acids: CAISPTSGKEQFF. CDR3 DNA: TGTGCCATCAGCCCGACTAGCGGAAAAGAGCAGTTCTTC.

The rearrangement uses TRBV11-2 and TRBJ2-1; no definite D call. CDR3 length: 15 amino acids. Looked up from germline, CDR1 is SGHAT and CDR2 is FQNNGV. Trimming removed 5 bases from V and 0 bases from J, with 11 bases in between. This chain's CDR3 is CASSAEYGSYNEQFF. DNA of the CDR3: TGTGCCAGCAGCGCCGAGTACGGCTCCTACAATGAGCAGTTCTTC.

This clonotype was counted ten times or more. The rearrangement uses TRBV12-5 and TRBJ2-2; the D call may be TRBD1 or TRBD2 (5 bases each). Germline V gene data show CDR1 as LGHNT and CDR2 as FRNRAP. The CDR3 has 14 amino acids. The CDR3 coding sequence is TGTGCAACGACGGGGACCACCTCATCCGGGGAGCTGTTTTTT. It yields the protein CATTGTTSSGELFF.

Only a few counts were recorded for this clonotype. This chain uses TRBV3-1 with TRBJ1-2, with no clear D. V was clipped by 0 bases and J by 1 base, with 6 bases between them. Germline V CDR1 and CDR2: LGHDT, YNNKEL (reference sequence). The CDR3 runs 14 residues. CDR3 coding DNA: TGTGCCAGCAGCCAAGACCTCAATAACTATGGCTACACCTTC. It yields the protein CASSQDLNNYGYTF.

The genes are TRBV2 and TRBJ2-3, with 7 bases aligning to TRBD2. The CDR3 is made up of 16 amino acids. The junction had 6 bases not matched to a gene; V was cut back by 0 bases and J by 3 bases. Germline lookup yields CDR1 SNHLY and CDR2 FYNNEI. The CDR3 coding sequence is TGTGCCAGCAGTGAAGCCGTCGGACTAGTGACAGATACGCAGTATTTT. Residues: CASSEAVGLVTDTQYF.